These T cell receptor beta chains were read from a single sample in a study of shared clonotypes between healthy human individuals. Produced via immunoSEQ multiplex PCR; TCRdb's table is partial and in-frame only. The sample holds about 530,000 clones, 96% seen once. The sequencing input was naive CD4+ T cells sorted from blood. Receptor source: a woman between 25 and 40 years old in good health. Each CDR3 is given with its conserved first and last residue. D genes are given only for firm matches. Part of the rows lack a size; the others show once, few, many or a class for expanded clones.

J gene,V gene,clone size,D gene,CDR3 protein,CDR3 DNA
TRBJ2-1,TRBV10-2,-,-,CASSASWGEQFF,TGCGCCAGCAGTGCTTCGTGGGGCGAGCAGTTCTTC
TRBJ1-2,TRBV2,-,-,CASSSRTLTNYGYTF,TGTGCCAGCAGTTCCCGGACGCTTACTAACTATGGCTACACCTTC
TRBJ1-5,TRBV7-2,-,-,CASSPGNQPQHF,TGTGCCAGCAGCCCCGGAAATCAGCCCCAGCATTTT
TRBJ2-7,TRBV7-9,-,TRBD2,CASSLATSGNSYEQYF,TGTGCCAGCAGCTTAGCCACTAGCGGCAACTCCTACGAGCAGTACTTC
TRBJ1-2,TRBV19,-,TRBD1,CASRRSGGVYGYTF,TGTGCCAGTAGAAGGTCAGGGGGCGTCTATGGCTACACCTTC
TRBJ1-2,TRBV5-6,-,TRBD1,CASSIRQGSGYTF,TGTGCCAGCAGCATAAGACAGGGTAGCGGCTACACCTTC
TRBJ2-7,TRBV4-1,-,TRBD1,CASSTRTGMVTRRDF,TGCGCCAGCAGCACCCGGACAGGGATGGTCACTAGAAGAGACTTC
TRBJ2-1,TRBV5-1,-,TRBD2,CASSHTSGRVYEQFF,TGCGCCAGCAGCCACACCAGCGGGAGGGTTTATGAGCAGTTCTTC
TRBJ2-2,TRBV19,-,TRBD2,CASRAGGGTGELFF,TGTGCCAGTAGGGCGGGAGGCGGCACCGGGGAGCTGTTTTTT
TRBJ2-5,TRBV28,-,TRBD2,CASSFPGGGAGETQYF,TGTGCCAGCAGTTTCCCCGGGGGGGGCGCAGGGGAGACCCAGTACTTC
TRBJ2-7,TRBV18,-,TRBD2,CASSERAGGTYEQYF,TGTGCCAGCTCAGAAAGAGCGGGAGGAACCTACGAGCAGTACTTC
TRBJ2-1,TRBV7-9,-,TRBD2,CASSLRLAGGRNEQFF,TGTGCCAGCAGCTTACGACTAGCGGGAGGCCGCAATGAGCAGTTCTTC
TRBJ1-5,TRBV7-8,few,-,CASSPRVNQPQHF,TGTGCCAGCAGCCCTAGGGTGAATCAGCCCCAGCATTTT
TRBJ2-2,TRBV5-1,-,-,CASSPNLNTGELFF,TGCGCCAGCAGCCCTAACCTGAACACCGGGGAGCTGTTTTTT
TRBJ2-7,TRBV18,-,TRBD2,CASSQGTSGIGEQYF,TGTGCCAGCTCACAAGGGACTAGCGGGATCGGCGAGCAGTACTTC
TRBJ2-7,TRBV4-1,-,-,CASSQTGSYEQYF,TGCGCCAGCAGCCAAACAGGTTCCTACGAGCAGTACTTC
TRBJ1-5,TRBV29-1,-,-,CSAALGANQPQHF,TGCAGCGCCGCGTTGGGGGCGAATCAGCCCCAGCATTTT
TRBJ2-2,TRBV6-1,few,-,CASSGQPNTGELFF,TGTGCCAGCAGCGGACAGCCAAACACCGGGGAGCTGTTTTTT
TRBJ2-1,TRBV11-1,-,TRBD2,CASSFSGRGTEQFF,TGTGCCAGCAGCTTTAGCGGGAGGGGGACTGAGCAGTTCTTC
TRBJ1-5,TRBV30,-,-,CAWSVNGDQPQHF,TGTGCCTGGAGTGTTAACGGAGATCAGCCCCAGCATTTT
TRBJ1-4,TRBV10-2,-,TRBD1,CASSERGGQANEKLFF,TGCGCCAGCAGTGAGCGAGGGGGACAGGCGAATGAAAAACTGTTTTTT
TRBJ1-2,TRBV5-1,-,-,CASRSETSDGYTF,TGCGCCAGCAGATCAGAAACTTCTGATGGCTACACCTTC
TRBJ1-5,TRBV2,-,-,CASSEDSPFQPQHF,TGTGCCAGCAGCGAGGACAGTCCTTTCCAGCCCCAGCATTTT
TRBJ2-7,TRBV5-6,-,TRBD2,CASSLDLAGEREQYF,TGTGCCAGCAGCTTGGATCTAGCGGGAGAACGCGAGCAGTACTTC
TRBJ2-7,TRBV14,-,TRBD2,CASSQGLAGGMIDEQYF,TGTGCCAGCAGCCAAGGTCTAGCGGGAGGTATGATCGACGAGCAGTACTTC
TRBJ2-3,TRBV18,-,-,CASSPDSTDTQYF,TGTGCCAGCTCACCAGATTCCACAGATACGCAGTATTTT
TRBJ1-5,TRBV19,-,-,CASSISGGRSNQPQHF,TGTGCCAGTAGTATCAGCGGGGGCCGAAGCAATCAGCCCCAGCATTTT
TRBJ1-3,TRBV19,-,TRBD1,CASSTGQGQRGSGNTIYF,TGTGCCAGTAGTACCGGACAGGGCCAGAGGGGCTCTGGAAACACCATATATTTT
TRBJ1-1,TRBV6-4,-,TRBD1,CASRGQGGSATEAFF,TGTGCCAGCAGAGGACAGGGGGGGAGTGCCACTGAAGCTTTCTTT
TRBJ2-3,TRBV19,-,-,CASSNTRARDTQYF,TGTGCCAGTAGTAATACTAGAGCAAGAGATACGCAGTATTTT
TRBJ2-3,TRBV2,-,TRBD1,CASRQGADTQYF,TGTGCCAGCCGACAGGGGGCAGATACGCAGTATTTT
TRBJ1-1,TRBV9,-,-,CASSNGPRGAEAFF,TGTGCCAGCAGTAACGGGCCGCGAGGCGCTGAAGCTTTCTTT
TRBJ1-5,TRBV28,-,TRBD1,CASSPRGQGLNQPQHF,TGTGCCAGCAGCCCAAGGGGACAGGGATTGAATCAGCCCCAGCATTTT
TRBJ2-7,TRBV28,-,TRBD1,CASQSFGQGSSYEQYF,TGTGCCAGCCAGTCGTTCGGACAGGGCAGCTCCTACGAGCAGTACTTC
TRBJ2-1,TRBV10-1,-,TRBD2,CASSPGLAGGFASSYNEQFF,TGCGCCAGCAGCCCCGGACTAGCGGGAGGGTTTGCAAGCTCCTACAATGAGCAGTTCTTC
TRBJ2-7,TRBV10-3,-,TRBD2,CAISEARREGRYEQYF,TGTGCCATCAGTGAGGCTCGGCGGGAGGGCCGCTACGAGCAGTACTTC
TRBJ1-1,TRBV29-1,-,-,CSVKDGRSMNTEAFF,TGCAGCGTTAAAGATGGCAGATCCATGAACACTGAAGCTTTCTTT
TRBJ2-3,TRBV7-9,-,-,CASSLSSPADTQYF,TGTGCCAGCAGCTTAAGTTCCCCGGCAGATACGCAGTATTTT
TRBJ1-4,TRBV7-8,-,-,CASSLAGGEKLFF,TGTGCCAGCAGCTTAGCGGGAGGGGAAAAACTGTTTTTT
TRBJ2-3,TRBV19,-,-,CASSIGGGTDTQYF,TGTGCCAGTAGTATAGGTGGGGGTACAGATACGCAGTATTTT
TRBJ2-2,TRBV2,-,-,CASGFTGELFF,TGTGCCAGCGGATTCACCGGGGAGCTGTTTTTT
TRBJ2-4,TRBV5-4,once,-,CASSLGNIQYF,TGTGCCAGCAGCTTGGGGAACATTCAGTACTTC
TRBJ1-1,TRBV5-1,-,TRBD1,CASSPHGTGANTEAFF,TGCGCCAGCAGCCCCCACGGTACAGGGGCGAACACTGAAGCTTTCTTT
TRBJ2-5,TRBV11-1,-,-,CASSLDLVGRETQYF,TGTGCCAGCAGCTTAGATTTAGTAGGGCGAGAGACCCAGTACTTC
TRBJ1-1,TRBV6-5,-,-,CASSYSFRRDTEAFF,TGTGCCAGCAGTTACTCATTTCGGCGGGACACTGAAGCTTTCTTT